These 32 T cell receptor beta chains were sequenced from one sample in a study of regulatory T cells in long-lasting Graves disease. For TCR beta, libraries came from iRepertoire HTBI primers and Arm-PCR of CDR3 regions. One entry per CDR3 protein, called by TCRdb with MiXCR from the multiplex PCR reads. The table records a few hundred thousand distinct CDR3 sequences, roughly a fifth of them present only once. Time point given: persistent/refractory GD, antithyroid drugs over 5 years with positive TRAb. Extracted RNA from PBMCs served as the source of the TCR library. This material consisted of peripheral blood mononuclear cells (PBMCs), taken when the disease was refractory, from a patient treated with antithyroid drugs. The source of these receptors is a female donor with Graves disease.

The sample holds a few counts of this clonotype. The chain links TRBV28 to TRBJ2-1; D remains ambiguous. CDR3 length: 15 residues. The V gene's germline CDR1 is MDHEN and CDR2 SYDVKM. Trimming cost V 6 bases and J 5 bases, with 17 bases left between them. The CDR3 DNA reads TGTGCCAGCAGAGCAACAAGGGCCGAGAACAATGAGCAGTTCTTC. Protein sequence: CASRATRAENNEQFF.

This clonotype was counted only a few times. The chain employs TRBV6-1 and TRBJ1-5; 10 positions match TRBD1. V lost 6 bases, J lost 2 bases, and 7 bases stayed unmatched. The CDR3 runs 16 residues. Germline V gives CDR1 MNHNS, CDR2 SASEGT. CDR3 sequence (DNA): TGTGCCAGCAGGCGAGGGACAGGGGATGGCAATCAGCCCCAGCATTTT. Protein product: CASRRGTGDGNQPQHF.

The chain employs TRBV3-1 and TRBJ1-2; D gene ambiguous. CDR3 length: 17 residues. Trimming left V 2 bases short and J 3 bases short, with 19 bases between. In germline, CDR1 is LGHDT, CDR2 YNNKEL (reference sequence). The CDR3 DNA is TGTGCCAGCAGCCAAAGGTTCGTCGCGTGGCCGGACTATGGCTACACCTTC. Translating gives CASSQRFVAWPDYGYTF.

This clonotype was seen a handful of times. This chain links TRBV20-1 with TRBJ2-3, with D possibly being TRBD1 (5 bases). Per germline, CDR1 DFQATT and CDR2 SNEGSKA (reference sequence). V was pared by 0 bases and J by 7 bases, with 17 bases between. There are 15 residues in the CDR3. CDR3 nucleotides: TGCAGTGCTAGAGATAGAACGGGCAGGGCTTATACGCAGTATTTT. It specifies CSARDRTGRAYTQYF.

This clonotype came up a few times. The rearrangement uses TRBV5-1 and TRBJ2-7, with D possibly called TRBD1 or TRBD2 (5 bases each). V was cut by 1 base and J by 2 bases, with 16 bases left in between. The CDR3 covers 16 residues. The germline V gene has CDR1 SGHRS and CDR2 YFSETQ. The CDR3 nucleotides are TGCGCCAGCAGCTTGAGCCGGGACCCTACAACCTACGAGCAGTACTTC. It encodes CASSLSRDPTTYEQYF.

This clonotype was recorded at least ten times. The CDR3 region is CASSRGTFTGELFF. The CDR3 bases are TGTGCCAGCAGCCGAGGGACTTTCACCGGGGAGCTGTTTTTT. This sequence joins TRBV27 and TRBJ2-2; a possible D gene is TRBD2 (6 bases). V was shortened by 6 bases and J by 4 bases, with 12 bases between the two germline ends. Germline V gene lookup returns CDR1 MNHEY and CDR2 SMNVEV (reference sequence). The CDR3 sequence is 14 residues long.

The rearrangement uses TRBV14 and TRBJ1-1; the D is unclear. Per the germline V gene, CDR1 is SGHDN and CDR2 is FVKESK. This CDR3 comprises 15 residues. V was shortened by 6 bases and J by 0 bases, with 14 bases between the two germline ends. The CDR3 loop is CASSLNRGMNTEAFF. The DNA of the CDR3 is TGTGCCAGCAGTCTAAATCGGGGAATGAACACTGAAGCTTTCTTT.

The V and J genes are TRBV6-1 and TRBJ1-3; the D is unclear. The CDR3 sequence is 15 residues long. CDR1 and CDR2 (germline): MNHNS, SASEGT. Deletions cut 11 bases from V and 0 bases from J, with 17 bases between. DNA of the CDR3: TGTGCCTGCCCGTCAGAGACAAGCTCTGGAAACACCATATATTTT. As protein: CACPSETSSGNTIYF.

This chain uses TRBV5-1 with TRBJ2-1; D gene unclear. V was shortened by 4 bases and J by 9 bases, with 11 bases between the two germline ends. CDR3 length: 12 amino acids. Germline assignment: CDR1 SGHRS and CDR2 YFSETQ. CDR3 sequence reads: CASSTDLGEQFF. In nucleotides, the CDR3 is TGCGCCAGCAGCACCGATTTGGGTGAGCAGTTCTTC.

The CDR3 DNA follows: TGTGCCAGCAGCTTACAGGGTGATGAGCAGTTCTTC. This codes for CASSLQGDEQFF. This chain connects TRBV5-6 to TRBJ2-1; TRBD1 is a possible D gene (6 bases). Germline CDR1 and CDR2: SGHDT and YYEEEE. CDR3 length: 12 amino acids. Trimming removed 2 bases at V and 8 bases at J, with 8 bases between.

This clonotype appeared many times. The V call is TRBV6-1, the J call TRBJ2-7; 13 nucleotides match TRBD2. J was trimmed by 5 bases and V by 6 bases; bases with no gene match: 7. This CDR3 has 15 amino acids. CDR1 and CDR2 from the germline V gene are MNHNS and SASEGT. The CDR3 spells CASRAGLAGEHEQYF. The CDR3 bases are TGTGCCAGCAGAGCTGGACTAGCGGGAGAACACGAGCAGTACTTC.

About this clonotype: This may arise from a read error, as a much more abundant clone is one base away. The chain employs TRBV2 and TRBJ1-1; tentative D call: TRBD1 (5 bases). The CDR3 spans 13 residues. CDR1 is SNHLY, CDR2 FYNNEI, per germline. The CDR3 loop reads CASGGVLNTEASF. The DNA of the CDR3 is TGTGCCAGCGGGGGTGTTTTGAACACTGAAGCTTCCTTT. Drawing the rest from reference TRBV2 and TRBJ1-1, the complete variable domain is EPEVTQTPSHQVTQMGQEVILRCVPISNHLYFYWYRQILGQKVEFLVSFYNNEISEKSEIFDDQFSVERPDGSNFTLKIRSTKLEDSAMYFCASGGVLNTEASFGQGTRLTVV.

About this clonotype: The junction departs from the called germline gene at one end, perhaps through a read error. V is TRBV18 and J is TRBJ2-7, with D perhaps TRBD2 (6 bases). The germline CDR1 and CDR2 sequences are KGHSH and LQKENI. CDR3 length: 13 amino acids. CDR3 residues: CASSPRDSYEQHF. The DNA for the CDR3 is TGTGCCAGCTCACCGCGGGACTCCTACGAGCAGCACTTC.

The chain uses TRBV19 and TRBJ1-3; D is unresolved. CDR3 length: 14 amino acids. CDR1 LNHDA and CDR2 SQIVND come from the germline V gene (reference sequence). Trimming shortened V by 5 bases and J by 0 bases, and 8 bases separated the two germline ends. Written as DNA, the CDR3 is TGTGCCAGTAGTGCGGAACACTCTGGAAACACCATATATTTT. It specifies CASSAEHSGNTIYF.

This clonotype came up many times. The chain recombines TRBV19 with TRBJ2-5, with D perhaps matching TRBD2 (6 bases). CDR3 length: 14 amino acids. V lost 4 bases to trimming and J lost 5 bases, with 14 bases between them. The germline gives CDR1 LNHDA, CDR2 SQIVND (reference sequence). The CDR3 DNA is TGTGCCAGTAGTACTAGTCTAGCGATGGAGACCCAGTACTTC. Residues: CASSTSLAMETQYF.

Only a few counts were recorded for this clonotype. V gene TRBV7-9 combines with J gene TRBJ2-3, with TRBD1 as a possible D gene (6 bases). Germline lookup yields CDR1 SEHNR and CDR2 FQNEAQ (reference sequence). The CDR3 is made up of 18 amino acids. The V end lost 1 base, the J end lost 1 base, and 18 bases lay between the germline ends. This CDR3 is CASSLVAVGTHRTDTQYF. Here the CDR3 DNA reads TGTGCCAGCAGCTTAGTCGCCGTCGGGACACATCGCACAGATACGCAGTATTTT.

This clonotype occurred a few times. This chain links TRBV7-8 with TRBJ2-1, with TRBD2 identical over 7 bases. V lost 4 bases and J lost 0; bases outside the gene matches: 6. CDR1 and CDR2 (germline): SGHVS, FQNEAQ. The CDR3 totals 16 residues. As DNA, the CDR3 is TGTGCCAGCAGCTCCCAGGGCGGGAGCTCCTACAATGAGCAGTTCTTC. This encodes CASSSQGGSSYNEQFF.

This sequence joins TRBV7-6 and TRBJ2-7; TRBD2 matches 7 bases. Germline loops: CDR1 SGHVS, CDR2 FNYEAQ. V dropped 0 bases and J dropped 2; count of bases not matched to a gene: 10. The CDR3 runs to 17 residues. This CDR3 reads CASSLAPFAGEAYEQYF. The CDR3, as DNA: TGTGCCAGCAGCTTAGCGCCCTTCGCGGGAGAGGCCTACGAGCAGTACTTC. The full variable domain, rest sourced from reference TRBV7-6 and TRBJ2-7, is GAGVSQSPRYKVTKRGQDVALRCDPISGHVSLYWYRQALGQGPEFLTYFNYEAQQDKSGLPNDRFSAERPEGSISTLTIQRTEQRDSAMYRCASSLAPFAGEAYEQYFGPGTRLTVT.

Ten or more counts support this clonotype. This sequence joins TRBV20-1 and TRBJ2-7; 10 nucleotides agree with TRBD2. CDR3 length: 15 residues. J gave up 2 bases and V 5 bases, and 9 bases lay outside the gene matches. Germline V gene data show CDR1 as DFQATT and CDR2 as SNEGSKA (reference sequence). CDR3 residues: CSAPTGAGGPYEQYF. The CDR3 nucleotides are TGCAGTGCTCCGACCGGAGCGGGAGGGCCCTACGAGCAGTACTTC.

This clonotype was seen repeatedly, ten times or more. At one boundary the junction diverges from the germline segment, which might be a read error. The genes are TRBV5-1 and TRBJ1-2; TRBD1 aligns across 8 bases. This CDR3 is 14 amino acids long. From germline, CDR1 is SGHRS and CDR2 YFSETQ. This CDR3 is CASRQGQGNYGYTF. CDR3 nucleotide sequence: TGTGCCAGCAGACAAGGACAGGGAAACTATGGCTACACCTTC.

The chain employs TRBV2 and TRBJ2-7; 9 positions agree with TRBD2. Looked up from germline, CDR1 is SNHLY and CDR2 is FYNNEI. CDR3 length: 17 residues. With V trimmed by 6 bases and J by 3 bases, 15 bases remained unmatched. The CDR3 region is CASSLAMGLAGSYEQYF. The CDR3 DNA reads as TGTGCCAGCAGCTTAGCGATGGGACTAGCTGGCAGCTACGAGCAGTACTTC.

The J gene is TRBJ1-4, the V gene TRBV20-1; D gene uncertain. Germline V CDR1 and CDR2: DFQATT, SNEGSKA (reference sequence). The CDR3 totals 14 residues. Trimming took off 5 bases at V and 4 bases at J, with 14 bases between the two ends. CDR3 bases: TGCAGTGCTCCGTCTTGGGAACGTAATGAAAAACTGTTTTTT. Translating gives CSAPSWERNEKLFF.

This clonotype was recorded at least ten times. The rearrangement uses TRBV2 and TRBJ2-7; unclear D gene. Germline values: CDR1 SNHLY, CDR2 FYNNEI. CDR3 size: 14 residues. The ends were cut back, 1 base at V and 3 bases at J, with 10 bases in the middle. CDR3 in amino acids: CASSEDVYNYEQYF. As DNA, the CDR3 is TGTGCCAGCAGTGAAGACGTCTACAACTACGAGCAGTACTTC.

Ten or more counts support this clonotype. The chain couples TRBV28 to TRBJ2-7; D perhaps matches TRBD2 (5 bases). CDR1 is MDHEN and CDR2 is SYDVKM in the germline V gene. V gave up 2 bases and J gave up 4 bases, with 12 bases separating them. The length of the CDR3 is 14 residues. CDR3 in amino acids: CASSLQLGAYEQYF. The CDR3 DNA follows: TGTGCCAGCAGTTTACAACTAGGTGCGTACGAGCAGTACTTC.

The chain recombines TRBV12-5 with TRBJ1-1; 7 bases map to TRBD1. The V gene's germline CDR1 is LGHNT and CDR2 FRNRAP. CDR3 length: 17 amino acids. V lost 2 bases, J lost 1 base, and 10 bases stayed unmatched. CDR3 residues: CASGLSTQGIGNTEAFF. CDR3 in DNA: TGTGCTAGTGGTTTGAGTACACAGGGGATCGGGAACACTGAAGCTTTCTTT.

The chain joins TRBV30 to TRBJ2-4; weak D call: TRBD1 (6 bases). V was clipped by 3 bases and J by 7 bases, with 16 bases between them. CDR1 and CDR2 from the germline V gene are GTSNPN and SVGIG (reference sequence). There are 14 residues in the CDR3. The CDR3 DNA reads as TGTGCCTGGAGGGGACATCCAAAGGTTAACATTCAGTACTTC. Protein sequence: CAWRGHPKVNIQYF.

This clonotype was seen many times. One junction end disagrees with the germline gene, perhaps due to a read error. The V gene is TRBV12-3 or TRBV12-4, the J gene TRBJ1-1; D might be TRBD1 (6 bases). The CDR3 consists of 13 residues. CDR3 sequence reads: CVSSLTGNTEAFF. For the CDR3, the DNA is TGTGTCAGCAGTCTGACAGGGAACACTGAAGCTTTCTTT.

This clonotype has at least ten counts. The chain is built from TRBV28 and TRBJ1-5; D may be TRBD1 (5 bases). This CDR3 contains 14 residues. The germline V and J ends were trimmed by 6 bases and 3 bases, with 12 bases remaining between them. Germline V gene data show CDR1 as MDHEN and CDR2 as SYDVKM. CDR3 bases: TGTGCCAGCAGAGGGAGGGGTATCAATCAGCCCCAGCATTTT. This gives the protein CASRGRGINQPQHF. Supplemented by reference TRBV28 and TRBJ1-5, the full variable domain reads DVKVTQSSRYLVKRTGEKVFLECVQDMDHENMFWYRQDPGLGLRLIYFSYDVKMKEKGDIPEGYSVSREKKERFSLILESASTNQTSMYLCASRGRGINQPQHFGDGTRLSIL.

This clonotype was counted a few times. This sequence joins TRBV7-3 and TRBJ2-5; D might be TRBD1 or TRBD2, each matching 5 bases. Germline V gene data show CDR1 as SGHTA and CDR2 as FQGTGA. CDR3 length: 15 residues. Trimming removed 6 bases at V and 5 bases at J, with 19 bases between. The CDR3 here is CASSLGVMGDETQYF. DNA of the CDR3: TGTGCCAGCAGTCTGGGGGTCATGGGAGACGAGACCCAGTACTTC.

This clonotype appeared many times. The chain uses TRBV28 and TRBJ2-7; TRBD2 might be the D (6 bases). The CDR3 loop spans 11 amino acids. Trimming stripped 6 bases from V and 7 bases from J, with 10 bases between. CDR1 and CDR2 from the germline V gene are MDHEN and SYDVKM. CDR3 in DNA: TGTGCCAGCAGACTGGGGGGAGAGCAGTACTTC. It specifies CASRLGGEQYF. The complete variable domain, with remaining parts taken from reference TRBV28 and TRBJ2-7, reads DVKVTQSSRYLVKRTGEKVFLECVQDMDHENMFWYRQDPGLGLRLIYFSYDVKMKEKGDIPEGYSVSREKKERFSLILESASTNQTSMYLCASRLGGEQYFGPGTRLTVT.

This clonotype showed up many times. The chain employs TRBV6-2 or TRBV6-3 and TRBJ2-7; 9 nucleotides align to TRBD1. The CDR3 spans 16 residues. Germline lookup yields CDR1 MNHEY and CDR2 SVGEGT. V shed 3 bases, J shed 3 bases, and the junction held 9 bases outside the gene matches. The CDR3 loop reads CASSYWGDRDDYEQYF. In DNA, the CDR3 is TGTGCCAGCAGTTATTGGGGGGACAGGGACGACTACGAGCAGTACTTC.

There are many counts of this clonotype. The V gene is TRBV29-1, the J gene TRBJ1-2; D is undetermined. V gave up 6 bases and J gave up 5 bases, with 13 bases separating them. Germline CDR1 SQVTM, CDR2 ANQGSEA. The CDR3 has 12 residues. For the CDR3, the DNA is TGCAGCGTCGTATCGGAACTTTATGGCTACACCTTC. Translated, it gives CSVVSELYGYTF.